These 14 T cell receptor beta chains came from one sample sequenced in a study of cytomegalovirus exposure and HLA in healthy donors. PCR amplification relied on 60 Vbeta primers (plus 13 Jbeta primers). Profiled with immunoSEQ multiplex PCR; TCRdb holds only in-frame clones, not every one. The sample lists about 150,000 clones; approximately 81% were seen once. Sequencing used PBMCs. All receptors derive from a woman aged 18-29 years in good health and CMV-seronegative.

The V call is TRBV28, the J call TRBJ2-2, with 9 bases aligning to TRBD2. This CDR3 has 16 amino acids. The germline V gene has CDR1 MDHEN and CDR2 SYDVKM. V trimming: 5 bases; J trimming: 5 bases; junction bases outside the gene matches: 9. CDR3 region: CASSTPSGMETGELFF. In DNA form, the CDR3 reads TGTGCCAGCAGTACCCCTAGCGGGATGGAGACCGGGGAGCTGTTTTTT. The variable domain in full, with the rest retrieved from reference TRBV28 and TRBJ2-2, is DVKVTQSSRYLVKRTGEKVFLECVQDMDHENMFWYRQDPGLGLRLIYFSYDVKMKEKGDIPEGYSVSREKKERFSLILESASTNQTSMYLCASSTPSGMETGELFFGEGSRLTVL.

This sequence joins TRBV27 and TRBJ2-5; 9 bases match TRBD2. The CDR3 runs 15 residues. Germline V CDR1 and CDR2: MNHEY, SMNVEV (reference sequence). The junction had 10 bases not matched to a gene; V was cut back by 6 bases and J by 5 bases. The DNA of the CDR3 is TGTGCCAGCAGGCCGGCGGGGGGGCCGAGTGAGACCCAGTACTTC. It encodes CASRPAGGPSETQYF.

This chain links TRBV7-2 with TRBJ2-7; 13 positions match TRBD2. CDR3 length: 18 amino acids. Trimming took 0 bases from V and 2 from J; bases not matched to a gene: 7. The germline CDR1 and CDR2 sequences are SGHTA and FQGNSA. The chain's CDR3 is CASSLAFGLAGAPYEQYF. The CDR3 DNA reads as TGTGCCAGCAGCTTAGCGTTCGGACTAGCGGGGGCCCCCTACGAGCAGTACTTC.

The chain uses TRBV23-1 and TRBJ2-7; D unclear. TRBV23-1 is annotated as an ORF whose role is uncertain. The CDR3 sequence is 15 residues long. V gave up 0 bases and J gave up 1 base, with 10 bases separating them. The CDR3 bases are TGCGCCAGCAGTCAATCGCCACGAGTATCCTACGAGCAGTACTTC. Amino acids: CASSQSPRVSYEQYF.

The chain uses TRBV6-6 and TRBJ2-5, with TRBD2 matching 7 bases. The CDR3 extends over 14 amino acids. V shed 6 bases and J 1 base; nucleotides not matched to a gene: 5. Germline-derived CDR1 and CDR2 are MNHNY and SVGAGI (reference sequence). The CDR3 loop reads CASSSPSGQETQYF. The CDR3 nucleotides are TGTGCCAGCAGCTCCCCTAGCGGCCAAGAGACCCAGTACTTC.

The genes are TRBV25-1 and TRBJ2-7; 8 nucleotides line up with TRBD1. The CDR3 is made up of 13 amino acids. Trimming removed 4 bases from V and 5 bases from J; junction bases left unmatched: 4. The germline gives CDR1 MGHDK, CDR2 SYGVNS. The CDR3: CASSAAGGHEQYF. In nucleotides, the CDR3 is TGTGCCAGCAGTGCTGCAGGGGGCCACGAGCAGTACTTC.

This chain links TRBV6-1 with TRBJ2-2; D perhaps matches TRBD1 (6 bases). This CDR3 is 15 amino acids long. Trimming pared 0 bases from V and 8 bases from J, leaving 13 bases between. Germline V gives CDR1 MNHNS, CDR2 SASEGT. In nucleotides, the CDR3 is TGTGCCAGCAGTGAAGCGAGGCCCGGACAGGGGGAGCTGTTTTTT. Amino acid sequence: CASSEARPGQGELFF.

This rearrangement joins TRBV6-5 to TRBJ2-1; TRBD1 agrees at 7 bases. CDR1 and CDR2 (germline): MNHEY, SVGAGI. The V gene end was trimmed by 7 bases and the J gene end by 7 bases; junction bases not matched to a gene: 7. The length of the CDR3 is 13 residues. The chain's CDR3 is CASTPTGLNEQFF. The DNA of the CDR3 is TGTGCCAGCACCCCGACAGGGTTGAATGAGCAGTTCTTC.

V and J are TRBV29-1 and TRBJ2-7, with 7 nucleotides matching TRBD2. The CDR3 has 14 amino acids. Unmatched junction bases numbered 8, after V lost 6 bases and J lost 0 bases. The V gene's germline CDR1 is SQVTM and CDR2 ANQGSEA. The CDR3 here is CSVLAGVSSYEQYF. The CDR3 DNA reads TGCAGCGTGTTGGCGGGGGTCTCCTCCTACGAGCAGTACTTC.

The chain combines TRBV30 with TRBJ1-6, with D perhaps matching TRBD1 (5 bases). The CDR3 runs 13 residues. The V end lost 0 bases, the J end lost 11 bases, and 11 bases lay between the germline ends. Germline V lookup: CDR1 GTSNPN, CDR2 SVGIG (reference sequence). The CDR3 DNA is TGTGCCTGGAGTGTACGGGGGAATCCACCCCTCCACTTT. Amino acid sequence: CAWSVRGNPPLHF.

The chain carries TRBV2 and TRBJ2-5; D might be TRBD2 (6 bases). The length of the CDR3 is 14 residues. V lost 10 bases, J lost 2 bases, and 17 bases lay in between. Germline CDR1 SNHLY, CDR2 FYNNEI. The CDR3 here is CAIPSEAGQETQYF. CDR3 sequence (DNA): TGTGCCATCCCTTCGGAGGCGGGACAAGAGACCCAGTACTTC.

V is TRBV7-9 and J is TRBJ2-4; 9 bases match TRBD1. V shed 5 bases, J shed 0 bases, and the junction held 8 bases outside the gene matches. Germline assignment: CDR1 SEHNR and CDR2 FQNEAQ (reference sequence). CDR3 size: 17 residues. CDR3 DNA sequence: TGTGCCAGCAGCCTGTACAGGGGGCCGACAGCCAAAAACATTCAGTACTTC. It encodes CASSLYRGPTAKNIQYF.

Written as DNA, the CDR3 is TGTGCCATCAGTGCGGTCCTTCGGGGGACTGGCACAGATACGCAGTATTTT. It encodes CAISAVLRGTGTDTQYF. The V and J genes are TRBV10-3 and TRBJ2-3, with a weak D call TRBD2 (6 bases). V was cut by 4 bases and J by 1 base, with 18 bases left in between. The CDR3 has 17 amino acids. Per the germline V gene, CDR1 is ENHRY and CDR2 is SYGVKD.

J is TRBJ1-3 and V is TRBV28; maybe TRBD1 (6 bases). The ends were cut back, 1 base at V and 1 base at J, with 14 bases in the middle. The CDR3 consists of 17 residues. Germline V lookup: CDR1 MDHEN, CDR2 SYDVKM. CDR3 protein: CASSLFTGLLSGNTIYF. Written as DNA, the CDR3 is TGTGCCAGCAGTTTATTCACAGGGCTCCTTTCTGGAAACACCATATATTTT.